This T cell receptor beta chain was sequenced during a study of cytomegalovirus exposure and HLA in healthy donors. The CDR3 runs to 14 residues. The V gene end was trimmed by 6 bases and the J gene end by 7 bases; junction bases not matched to a gene: 12. The germline gives CDR1 GTSNPN, CDR2 SVGIG (reference sequence). PCR employed 60 Vbeta and 13 Jbeta primers. As originally analysed: It was a later analysis that counted roughly 80 million unique TCR beta chains, of which 9.5 million to 14 million were shared. Repertoires were generated with immunoSEQ multiplex PCR, while TCRdb's copy carries only in-frame clones and drops some. The DNA gave D and trimming, while V, J and clone size come from that table. The sample has approximately 190,000 clones, 78% seen once. With regard to this clone: Its cognate antigen is unknown.

Study results and limitations: Some V segments, TRBV6-2 and TRBV6-3 among them, were indistinguishable and were therefore excluded.

Sequencing was performed on PBMCs. The sequence was collected from a woman aged 30 to 39 in good health and CMV-seropositive. This chain connects TRBV30 to TRBJ2-1, with TRBD1 identical over 7 bases. CDR3 bases: TGTGCCTGTGCCTCGGGACAGCTCATGAATGAGCAGTTCTTC. Translation: CACASGQLMNEQFF.